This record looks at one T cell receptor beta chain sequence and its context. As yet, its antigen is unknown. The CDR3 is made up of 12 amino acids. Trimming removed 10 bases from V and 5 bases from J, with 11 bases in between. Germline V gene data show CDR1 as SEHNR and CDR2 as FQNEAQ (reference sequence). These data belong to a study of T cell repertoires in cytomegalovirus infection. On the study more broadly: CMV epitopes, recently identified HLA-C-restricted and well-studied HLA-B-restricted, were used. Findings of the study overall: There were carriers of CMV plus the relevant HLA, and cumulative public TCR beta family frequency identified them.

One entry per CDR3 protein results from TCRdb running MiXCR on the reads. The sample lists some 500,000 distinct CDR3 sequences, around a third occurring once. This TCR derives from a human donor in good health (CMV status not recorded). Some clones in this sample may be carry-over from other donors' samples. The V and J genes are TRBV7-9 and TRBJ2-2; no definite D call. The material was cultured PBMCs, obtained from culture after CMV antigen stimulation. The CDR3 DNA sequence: TGTGCCACTTCTTTTAGTACCGGGGAGCTGTTTTTT. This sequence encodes CATSFSTGELFF.